The TCR beta chain described here comes from a study of T cell changes during pregnancy in multiple sclerosis. Here immunoSEQ multiplex PCR was the method, and the copy in TCRdb shows in-frame clones only, minus some. The table includes about 80,000 clones, approximately 94% detected once. This TCR was recovered from a female donor with multiple sclerosis, enrolled in a pregnancy study. The sample in question was peripheral blood, obtained in the third trimester of pregnancy.

The CDR3 DNA reads TGTGCTAGTGGTTTGGACAGGGGTAGTAACACTGAAGCTTTCTTT. Protein sequence: CASGLDRGSNTEAFF. V is TRBV12-5 and J is TRBJ1-1; 7 bases line up with TRBD1. V trimming: 1 base; J trimming: 2 bases; junction bases outside the gene matches: 4. The germline gives CDR1 LGHNT, CDR2 FRNRAP. The CDR3 is 15 amino acids.